This T cell receptor beta chain came from a study of regulatory T cells in long-lasting Graves disease. Germline V gene sequence: CDR1 DFQATT, CDR2 SNEGSKA (reference sequence). This CDR3 comprises 14 residues. V dropped 6 bases and J dropped 4 bases, with 19 bases sitting between them. Researchers made TCR beta libraries by using iRepertoire HTBI primers and running Arm-PCR on CDR3 regions. One entry per CDR3 protein, called by TCRdb with MiXCR from the multiplex PCR reads. The top ten hold 6.5% to 10% of the sample, which has hundreds of thousands of distinct CDR3 sequences, under 25% seen once. This clonotype was detected a few times. Specified time point: persistent/refractory GD, antithyroid drugs over 5 years with positive TRAb. Extracted RNA from PBMCs served as the source of the TCR library.

Sequenced here: peripheral blood mononuclear cells (PBMCs), sampled when the disease was refractory, from a patient treated with antithyroid drugs. This sequence originates from a female donor with Graves disease. The V call is TRBV20-1, the J call TRBJ2-7; tentatively, D is TRBD1 or TRBD2 (6 bases each). CDR3 sequence: CSASVSRGRYEQYF. The CDR3 region has the DNA TGCAGTGCCTCGGTTTCACGGGGGCGTTACGAGCAGTACTTC.